The 4 T cell receptor beta chains presented below share a single source sample, sequenced in a study of identifying expanded T cells in peripheral blood. Generated by immunoSEQ multiplex PCR, the TCRdb table keeps only in-frame clones and is missing some. The table shows tens of thousands of clones, with approximately 89% occurring only once. Sequenced input: blood. The receptor source for this set is a person between 18 and 75 years old in good health.

The J gene is TRBJ2-1, the V gene TRBV7-2; TRBD2 agrees at 7 bases. Germline loops: CDR1 SGHTA, CDR2 FQGNSA. The CDR3 covers 14 residues. V gave up 5 bases and J gave up 5 bases; unmatched junction bases: 6. The CDR3 reads CASSPSGVNNEQFF. CDR3 bases: TGTGCCAGCAGCCCGAGCGGGGTTAACAATGAGCAGTTCTTC.

The rearrangement uses TRBV7-9 and TRBJ2-5, with D unresolved. The germline V and J ends were trimmed by 3 bases and 2 bases, with 13 bases remaining between them. This CDR3 is 15 amino acids long. Germline CDR1 SEHNR, CDR2 FQNEAQ (reference sequence). CDR3 residues: CASSFVGYLQETQYF. The CDR3, as DNA: TGTGCCAGCAGCTTTGTCGGGTATCTTCAAGAGACCCAGTACTTC.

The chain uses TRBV7-2 and TRBJ1-1, with D possibly being TRBD1 (5 bases). The V gene's germline CDR1 is SGHTA and CDR2 FQGNSA. V was pared by 4 bases and J by 1 base, with 10 bases between. The CDR3 is 14 amino acids. CDR3 DNA sequence: TGTGCCAGCAGCTCGGCCACAGGGAACACTGAAGCTTTCTTT. Its translation: CASSSATGNTEAFF.

V and J are TRBV19 and TRBJ2-1; no reliable D call. Trimming removed 9 bases at V and 7 bases at J, with 16 bases between. The CDR3 sequence is 13 residues long. Germline CDR1 and CDR2: LNHDA and SQIVND (reference sequence). The CDR3 DNA follows: TGTGCCAGCACAACCCCGTCTAAAAATGAGCAGTTCTTC. This encodes CASTTPSKNEQFF.